A single sample is the source of the 24 T cell receptor beta chains below, sequenced in a study of blood T cell repertoires in COVID-19. Here immunoSEQ multiplex PCR was the method, and the copy in TCRdb shows in-frame clones only, minus some. The sample lists some 170,000 clones, 82% occurring once. Sequenced sample: peripheral blood. The receptors were gathered from a woman aged 70-85 years with acute or convalescent COVID-19.

The chain uses TRBV29-1 and TRBJ2-2; D might be TRBD1 (5 bases). Germline assignment: CDR1 SQVTM and CDR2 ANQGSEA. The ends were cut back, 7 bases at V and 5 bases at J, with 14 bases in the middle. The CDR3 is 13 residues long. The CDR3 sequence is CSGSQGRTGELFF. The CDR3 bases are TGCAGCGGTAGCCAGGGAAGAACCGGGGAGCTGTTTTTT.

The CDR3 nucleotides read TGTGCCAGCTCACCACCAGGCTCCTCCTCGGGTAATGAGCAGTTCTTC. Translated: CASSPPGSSSGNEQFF. The V and J genes are TRBV18 and TRBJ2-1; D gene ambiguous. CDR1 and CDR2 from the germline V gene are KGHSH and LQKENI. V lost 0 bases and J 7 bases, leaving 16 bases between the germline ends. This CDR3 region has 16 residues.

The chain uses TRBV11-3 and TRBJ2-1; D might be TRBD1 (6 bases). Between the trimmed V and J ends, which lost 4 bases and 7 bases, there was a span of 14 bases. This CDR3 has 14 residues. In germline, CDR1 is SGHNT, CDR2 YENEEA. The CDR3 DNA sequence: TGTGCCAGCAGCTCCAGGGGATCTAAGAATGAGCAGTTCTTC. Protein sequence: CASSSRGSKNEQFF.

V and J are TRBV6-2 or TRBV6-3 and TRBJ1-1; the match to TRBD1 covers 8 bases. The trim removed 5 bases at V and 1 base at J, leaving 6 bases unmatched. The CDR3 is 15 residues long. CDR1 and CDR2 (germline): MNHEY, SVGEGT. CDR3 sequence: CASSNFGTGNTEAFF. CDR3 sequence (DNA): TGTGCCAGCAGTAATTTCGGGACAGGGAACACTGAAGCTTTCTTT.

The chain employs TRBV5-8 and TRBJ1-3; D not resolved. The CDR3 totals 12 residues. Trimming stripped 4 bases from V and 4 bases from J, with 6 bases between. Germline V CDR1 and CDR2: SGHTS, YDEGEE. CDR3 nucleotides: TGTGCCAGCAGCAAACAGGGAAACACCATATATTTT. It specifies CASSKQGNTIYF.

The rearrangement joins TRBV7-6 to TRBJ2-2; TRBD1 might be the D (6 bases). CDR3 length equals 14 residues. Per the germline V gene, CDR1 is SGHVS and CDR2 is FNYEAQ. The V end was cut by 5 bases, the J end by 7 bases, with 14 bases between. For the CDR3, the DNA is TGTGCCAGCAGCACGCCAGGGGTCTTCGGGGAGCTGTTTTTT. Its protein is CASSTPGVFGELFF. Full variable domain (missing parts from reference TRBV7-6 and TRBJ2-2): GAGVSQSPRYKVTKRGQDVALRCDPISGHVSLYWYRQALGQGPEFLTYFNYEAQQDKSGLPNDRFSAERPEGSISTLTIQRTEQRDSAMYRCASSTPGVFGELFFGEGSRLTVL.

The chain employs TRBV7-9 and TRBJ2-1; 10 positions match TRBD1. Germline CDR1 and CDR2: SEHNR and FQNEAQ (reference sequence). The CDR3 spans 16 residues. V shed 4 bases, J shed 1 base, and the junction held 4 bases outside the gene matches. CDR3 region: CASSSGQGGSYNEQFF. The CDR3 DNA follows: TGTGCCAGCAGCTCCGGACAGGGGGGATCCTACAATGAGCAGTTCTTC.

The CDR3 loop is CASSYSGLQAEKLFF. For the CDR3, the DNA is TGTGCCAGCAGTTACTCGGGGCTCCAGGCGGAAAAACTGTTTTTT. This sequence joins TRBV6-5 and TRBJ1-4; D may be TRBD1 (5 bases). Germline values: CDR1 MNHEY, CDR2 SVGAGI. The V gene lost 0 bases and the J gene lost 8 bases, with 13 bases spanning the gap. The CDR3 length is 15 residues.

The rearrangement links TRBV4-3 to TRBJ2-2; possibly TRBD1 for D (6 bases). Trimming took off 3 bases at V and 6 bases at J, with 17 bases between the two ends. The CDR3 runs 16 residues. Germline-derived CDR1 and CDR2 are LGHNA and YSLEER. In DNA, the CDR3 is TGCGCCAGCAGCCACGATTTGGCACAGGGTCCCGGGGAGCTGTTTTTT. Translated, it gives CASSHDLAQGPGELFF.

This chain uses TRBV7-9 with TRBJ1-1, with 7 bases fitting TRBD1. Per germline, CDR1 SEHNR and CDR2 FQNEAQ (reference sequence). V was pared by 5 bases and J by 11 bases, with 8 bases of the junction left unmatched. This CDR3 comprises 12 residues. The CDR3 reads CASSARQGEAFF. CDR3 DNA: TGTGCCAGCAGCGCCAGACAGGGAGAGGCTTTCTTT.

The genes are TRBV30 and TRBJ2-7, with 7 nucleotides matching TRBD1. Germline V gene data show CDR1 as GTSNPN and CDR2 as SVGIG (reference sequence). The CDR3 runs to 13 residues. With 6 bases clipped from V and 2 bases from J, the junction kept 7 bases outside the gene matches. CDR3 loop: CACRQGGPYEQYF. CDR3 coding DNA: TGTGCCTGCCGACAGGGTGGGCCCTACGAGCAGTACTTC. Supplemented by reference TRBV30 and TRBJ2-7, the full variable domain reads SQTIHQWPATLVQPVGSPLSLECTVEGTSNPNLYWYRQAAGRGLQLLFYSVGIGQISSEVPQNLSASRPQDRQFILSSKKLLLSDSGFYLCACRQGGPYEQYFGPGTRLTVT.

This clone was seen just once. This chain's CDR3 is CASSPAGGGTGELFF. The CDR3 coding sequence is TGTGCCAGCAGCCCCGCCGGCGGAGGCACCGGGGAGCTGTTTTTT. The chain recombines TRBV7-3 with TRBJ2-2; the D gene is possibly TRBD2 (5 bases). Trimming removed 5 bases at V and 4 bases at J, with 14 bases between. The V gene's germline CDR1 is SGHTA and CDR2 FQGTGA. The CDR3 has 15 amino acids.

The rearrangement joins TRBV3-1 (or the pseudogene TRBV3-2) to TRBJ2-5, with 11 bases fitting TRBD2. Germline V lookup: CDR1 LGHDT, CDR2 YNNKEL (reference sequence). The CDR3 spans 17 residues. V shed 1 base, J shed 5 bases, and the junction held 9 bases outside the gene matches. CDR3 DNA sequence: TGTGCCAGCAGCCAAGGTCAACTAGCGGGAGATTGGGAGACCCAGTACTTC. Its translation is CASSQGQLAGDWETQYF.

The V call is TRBV7-2, the J call TRBJ2-1, with 8 bases identical to TRBD2. The CDR3 is made up of 15 amino acids. With V trimmed by 1 base and J by 3 bases, 2 bases remained unmatched. Germline assignment: CDR1 SGHTA and CDR2 FQGNSA. CDR3 protein: CASSLVAGGYNEQFF. The CDR3 nucleotides are TGTGCCAGCAGCTTAGTGGCGGGAGGCTACAATGAGCAGTTCTTC.

The V gene is TRBV11-1, the J gene TRBJ1-1; the D gene is possibly TRBD1 (6 bases). Trimming left V 4 bases short and J 6 bases short, with 18 bases between. The CDR3 loop spans 15 amino acids. CDR1 is SGHAT and CDR2 is FQDESV in the germline V gene (reference sequence). The DNA for the CDR3 is TGTGCCAGCAGCTGGGCGCAGGGGAGATCTGCTGAAGCTTTCTTT. As protein: CASSWAQGRSAEAFF.

This chain joins TRBV7-9 and TRBJ1-2, with TRBD1 as a possible D gene (6 bases). The CDR3 has 15 amino acids. Trimming left V 2 bases short and J 7 bases short, with 17 bases between. CDR1 and CDR2 from the germline V gene are SEHNR and FQNEAQ (reference sequence). CDR3: CASSLTIGGAGGYTF. The CDR3 nucleotides read TGTGCCAGCAGCTTAACAATAGGGGGGGCTGGTGGCTACACCTTC. Complete variable domain (other parts from reference TRBV7-9 and TRBJ1-2): DTGVSQNPRHKITKRGQNVTFRCDPISEHNRLYWYRQTLGQGPEFLTYFQNEAQLEKSRLLSDRFSAERPKGSFSTLEIQRTEQGDSAMYLCASSLTIGGAGGYTFGSGTRLTVV.

CDR3 coding DNA: TGTGCCAGCAGTTTAGCCCTGGCGGGCACCGGGGAGCTGTTTTTT. As protein: CASSLALAGTGELFF. The genes are TRBV28 and TRBJ2-2, with D maybe TRBD2 (5 bases). Germline V lookup: CDR1 MDHEN, CDR2 SYDVKM. The CDR3 length is 15 residues. The germline V and J ends were trimmed by 2 bases and 4 bases, with 11 bases remaining between them.

V gene TRBV30 combines with J gene TRBJ1-1, with a tentative D call TRBD1 (5 bases). The CDR3 totals 15 residues. V was pared by 3 bases and J by 3 bases, with 17 bases between. Germline V CDR1 and CDR2: GTSNPN, SVGIG (reference sequence). The CDR3: CAWSDMRQFYTEAFF. In DNA form, the CDR3 reads TGTGCCTGGAGCGATATGAGACAGTTCTACACTGAAGCTTTCTTT.

V and J are TRBV2 and TRBJ2-1; 10 bases are a match to TRBD2. Germline V gives CDR1 SNHLY, CDR2 FYNNEI. The CDR3 sequence is 16 residues long. Losses at the gene ends were 7 bases for V and 2 bases for J; bases not matched to a gene: 8. Here the CDR3 reads CASKLAGVGTYNEQFF. Here the CDR3 DNA reads TGTGCCAGCAAGCTAGCGGGGGTTGGCACCTACAATGAGCAGTTCTTC.

J is TRBJ1-3 and V is TRBV30; 7 nucleotides line up with TRBD1. Germline V gives CDR1 GTSNPN, CDR2 SVGIG (reference sequence). This CDR3 comprises 14 residues. The J segment lost 1 base and the V segment lost 3 bases, leaving 3 bases of the junction unmatched. CDR3 residues: CAWSGTESGNTIYF. CDR3 in DNA: TGTGCCTGGAGCGGGACAGAGTCTGGAAACACCATATATTTT.

The genes are TRBV18 and TRBJ1-1; the match to TRBD1 covers 7 bases. The CDR3 sequence is 16 residues long. Germline CDR1 is KGHSH and CDR2 is LQKENI. The V segment lost 3 bases and the J segment 3 bases; nucleotides outside the gene matches: 10. The CDR3 region is CASSPRTGAYDTEAFF. CDR3 in DNA: TGTGCCAGCTCACCCCGAACAGGGGCGTATGACACTGAAGCTTTCTTT.

This clone has only a few counts. The V gene is TRBV28, the J gene TRBJ1-2; D possibly corresponds to TRBD1 (6 bases). Germline V CDR1 and CDR2: MDHEN, SYDVKM. Trimming took 4 bases from V and 3 from J, leaving 9 bases between them. The CDR3 extends over 13 amino acids. CDR3 protein: CASSSPGDYGYTF. The CDR3 DNA follows: TGTGCCAGCAGTTCCCCAGGGGACTATGGCTACACCTTC.

There are a few counts of this clone. J is TRBJ2-3 and V is TRBV10-1; D uncertain. Germline lookup yields CDR1 WNHNN and CDR2 SYGVQD (reference sequence). The germline V and J ends were trimmed by 5 bases and 0 bases, with 3 bases remaining between them. The CDR3 has 12 residues. CDR3 coding DNA: TGCGCCAGCAGTACTAGCACAGATACGCAGTATTTT. This sequence encodes CASSTSTDTQYF.

The chain carries TRBV30 and TRBJ1-3; 9 nucleotides line up with TRBD1. The CDR3 loop spans 15 amino acids. Germline CDR1 is GTSNPN and CDR2 is SVGIG (reference sequence). The ends lost 3 bases at V and 2 bases at J; junction bases unmatched: 5. CDR3 nucleotides: TGTGCCTGGAGCTCTTACAGGGGGCCTGGAAACACCATATATTTT. Translated, it gives CAWSSYRGPGNTIYF.